The sequence of this T cell receptor (beta chain) was determined in a study of blood T cell repertoires in COVID-19. Per the original data handling: Counts of nucleated cells, estimated from reference gene primer amplification, were obtained. Sequenced by immunoSEQ multiplex PCR; TCRdb stores in-frame clones only, minus some. V and J calls and clone size are copied from that table; D and trimming were computed from the DNA. Of about 160,000 clones listed, under 95% are singletons. Germline assignment: CDR1 SNHLY and CDR2 FYNNEI. J gave up 3 bases and V 6 bases, and 6 bases lay outside the gene matches. CDR3 length: 15 amino acids.

The J gene is TRBJ1-5, the V gene TRBV2; 9 bases line up with TRBD1. Sequencing was carried out using peripheral blood. This clonotype was obtained from a man between 60 and 75 years old with active or convalescent COVID-19. CDR3 DNA sequence: TGTGCCAGCAGGAGGGACAGGGCCCTCAATCAGCCCCAGCATTTT. Its translation is CASRRDRALNQPQHF.